This is a list of T cell receptor beta chains from one sample in a study of T-cell reconstitution after alpha-beta-depleted transplantation in children. TCRdb passed the PCR reads through MiXCR, listing each CDR3 protein once. The sample includes hundreds of thousands of distinct CDR3 sequences, more than 9% of them seen just once. The sample in question was PBMCs, obtained before TCRalphabeta/CD19-depleted stem cell transplant. These receptors were obtained from a child aged 2-15 years with inherited bone marrow failure, due to receive a stem cell transplant. Both conserved end residues are part of each CDR3. D genes are given only for firm matches. Clone size is shown for a subset of rows, as once, few, many or a class of expanded clone.

>TRBV27|.|TRBJ1-1|many
CASSGQKNTEAFF
TGTGCCAGCAGCGGGCAGAAGAACACTGAAGCTTTCTTT
>TRBV3-1|.|TRBJ2-3|many
CASSPDLPRADTQYF
TGTGCCAGCAGCCCAGACCTCCCTAGGGCAGATACGCAGTATTTT
>TRBV10-3|TRBD1|TRBJ1-6|many
CAISESKPGQSSYNSPLHF
TGTGCCATCAGTGAGTCTAAGCCGGGACAGAGCTCCTATAATTCACCCCTCCACTTT
>TRBV12-3/TRBV12-4|.|TRBJ1-3|many
CASSLSRSSSGNTIYF
TGTGCCAGCAGTTTAAGTCGGTCGAGCTCTGGAAACACCATATATTTT
>TRBV4-2|TRBD2|TRBJ2-7|.
CASSLKGLAGDQYF
TGTGCCAGCAGCCTGAAGGGACTAGCGGGGGACCAGTACTTC
>TRBV29-1|.|TRBJ2-7|.
CSVEVGGKGEYEQYF
TGCAGCGTTGAAGTCGGGGGTAAAGGGGAATACGAGCAGTACTTC
>TRBV27|.|TRBJ2-3|many
CASRLGEGDTQYF
TGTGCCAGCAGGCTTGGGGAAGGCGATACGCAGTATTTT
>TRBV12-3/TRBV12-4|.|TRBJ2-7|many
CASSFKESPGEQYF
TGTGCCAGCAGTTTCAAGGAGTCTCCGGGCGAGCAGTACTTC
>TRBV29-1|.|TRBJ2-1|many
CSVVCQGYNEQFF
TGCAGCGTTGTATGTCAGGGGTACAATGAGCAGTTCTTC
>TRBV5-1|.|TRBJ2-7|many
CASSQGPNYEQYF
TGCGCCAGCAGCCAGGGCCCGAACTACGAGCAGTACTTC
>TRBV5-1|TRBD1|TRBJ2-1|many
CASSTTGNEPFF
TGCGCCAGCAGCACGACAGGGAACGAACCGTTCTTC
>TRBV23-1|.|TRBJ2-7|.
CASSPGTQSYEQYF
TGCGCCAGCAGTCCCGGGACTCAATCCTACGAGCAGTACTTC
>TRBV20-1|.|TRBJ1-1|.
CSASVPNTEAFF
TGCAGTGCTAGTGTCCCGAACACTGAAGCTTTCTTT
>TRBV12-3/TRBV12-4|.|TRBJ1-5|many
CASSLGERQPQHF
TGTGCCAGCAGTTTGGGGGAAAGGCAGCCCCAGCATTTT
>TRBV29-1|TRBD2|TRBJ2-1|.
CSVEKGLVNSEQFF
TGCAGCGTTGAAAAGGGACTAGTAAACTCTGAGCAGTTCTTC
>TRBV6-5|.|TRBJ2-7|few
CASSRGAYEQYF
TGTGCCAGCAGTAGGGGAGCCTACGAGCAGTACTTC
>TRBV4-2|.|TRBJ2-3|few
CASSHGMGTDTQYF
TGTGCCAGCAGCCACGGGATGGGTACAGATACGCAGTATTTT
>TRBV5-4|.|TRBJ2-5|few
CASSLAAAQETQYF
TGTGCCAGCAGCTTGGCCGCGGCCCAAGAGACCCAGTACTTC
>TRBV6-5|TRBD1|TRBJ2-1|many
CASSYGTGPESYNEQFF
TGTGCCAGCAGTTATGGGACAGGACCGGAGTCTTACAATGAGCAGTTCTTC
>TRBV7-2|TRBD2|TRBJ2-7|.
CASSFYRGAYEQYF
TGTGCCAGCAGCTTTTACCGGGGGGCCTACGAGCAGTACTTC
>TRBV27|.|TRBJ2-7|many
CAHYLAGKHEQYF
TGTGCCCACTACCTCGCGGGAAAGCACGAGCAGTACTTC
>TRBV30|.|TRBJ2-1|.
CAWSLGPSSYNEQFF
TGTGCCTGGAGCTTAGGCCCGAGCTCCTACAATGAGCAGTTCTTC
>TRBV7-2|.|TRBJ2-7|.
CASSLAWITYEQYF
TGTGCCAGCAGCTTAGCGTGGATTACCTACGAGCAGTACTTC
>TRBV28|.|TRBJ2-2|many
CASSLWTVNTGELFF
TGTGCCAGCAGTCTTTGGACAGTGAACACCGGGGAGCTGTTTTTT
>TRBV20-1|TRBD2|TRBJ2-1|many
CSARLAGGPSGEQFF
TGCAGTGCTAGACTAGCGGGAGGGCCCTCCGGGGAGCAGTTCTTC
>TRBV7-8|TRBD2|TRBJ2-5|many
CASSSRLAGRETQYF
TGTGCCAGCAGCTCCCGACTAGCGGGGCGAGAGACCCAGTACTTC
>TRBV5-1|TRBD2|TRBJ2-2|many
CASSLRAGGNTGELFF
TGCGCCAGCAGCTTGAGGGCGGGAGGTAACACCGGGGAGCTGTTTTTT
>TRBV7-9|.|TRBJ2-7|many
CASSPSGTVDFEQYF
TGTGCCAGCAGCCCCAGTGGTACAGTGGATTTCGAGCAGTACTTC
>TRBV29-1|.|TRBJ2-3|.
CSVEGLPSTDTQYF
TGCAGCGTTGAGGGTCTACCGTCCACAGATACGCAGTATTTT
>TRBV5-4|.|TRBJ2-5|many
CASSEGRREETQYF
TGTGCCAGCTCCGAGGGGAGGAGGGAAGAGACCCAGTACTTC
>TRBV6-4|.|TRBJ1-5|.
CASNTSRSNSNQPQHF
TGTGCCAGCAACACGTCCAGATCGAATAGCAATCAGCCCCAGCATTTT
>TRBV27|.|TRBJ2-7|many
CASSLRGSRYEQYF
TGTGCCAGCAGTTTAAGGGGCAGCCGCTACGAGCAGTACTTC
>TRBV12-3/TRBV12-4|TRBD2|TRBJ2-3|many
CASSTGLAGGSDTQYF
TGTGCCAGCAGTACGGGACTAGCGGGAGGCTCAGATACGCAGTATTTT
>TRBV5-4|.|TRBJ2-7|.
CASSSFGRRATYEQYF
TGTGCCAGCAGCTCTTTCGGTCGACGGGCCACCTACGAGCAGTACTTC
>TRBV20-1|.|TRBJ1-6|many
CSARRVDFPGVSPLHF
TGCAGTGCTAGACGCGTTGATTTTCCAGGGGTGTCACCCCTCCACTTT
>TRBV30|.|TRBJ2-1|many
CAWSVHRAEQFF
TGTGCCTGGAGTGTACATCGAGCTGAGCAGTTCTTC
>TRBV20-1|.|TRBJ2-3|.
CSARVPGLRHTDTQYF
TGCAGTGCTAGAGTCCCGGGACTGCGCCACACAGATACGCAGTATTTT
>TRBV3-1|.|TRBJ2-1|.
CACSQDTLGVEYNEQFF
TGTGCCTGCAGCCAAGATACCCTAGGGGTCGAATACAATGAGCAGTTCTTC
>TRBV28|.|TRBJ2-1|many
CASSLSSAGRNLNEQFF
TGTGCCAGCAGTTTAAGTTCCGCGGGGAGAAACCTCAATGAGCAGTTCTTC
>TRBV19|.|TRBJ2-1|many
CASSILMIAANEQFF
TGTGCCAGTAGTATTTTGATGATAGCGGCCAATGAGCAGTTCTTC
>TRBV7-2|.|TRBJ2-3|many
CASSPRRDSTTDTQYF
TGTGCCAGCAGCCCAAGAAGGGACTCGACCACAGATACGCAGTATTTT
>TRBV15|.|TRBJ2-5|few
CATSTGHWGETQYF
TGTGCCACCAGCACGGGACACTGGGGGGAGACCCAGTACTTC
>TRBV3-1|.|TRBJ2-3|many
CASSQDPPDTQYF
TGTGCCAGCAGCCAAGATCCGCCAGATACGCAGTATTTT
>TRBV28|.|TRBJ2-3|many
CASEKPATDTQYF
TGTGCCAGCGAGAAACCGGCCACAGATACGCAGTATTTT
>TRBV29-1|.|TRBJ2-1|many
CSAVGLGAYNEQFF
TGCAGCGCCGTGGGGCTAGGCGCCTACAATGAGCAGTTCTTC
>TRBV4-2|TRBD2|TRBJ2-7|.
CASSQDVPNGLAGADEQYF
TGTGCCAGCAGCCAAGATGTCCCCAACGGACTAGCGGGAGCCGACGAGCAGTACTTC
>TRBV21-1|.|TRBJ2-7|many
CASSKVGHPGYEQYF
TGTGCCAGCAGCAAAGTTGGACACCCTGGGTACGAGCAGTACTTC
>TRBV2|TRBD1|TRBJ2-3|many
CASNTAPSDRVQDTQYF
TGTGCCAGCAACACCGCCCCCTCGGACAGGGTCCAAGATACGCAGTATTTT
>TRBV10-3|TRBD2|TRBJ2-7|many
CAISVTSGIDEQYF
TGTGCCATCAGTGTGACTAGCGGGATCGACGAGCAGTACTTC
>TRBV20-1|TRBD2|TRBJ2-5|many
CSARLAGRVNQETQYF
TGCAGTGCTAGACTAGCGGGACGGGTAAACCAAGAGACCCAGTACTTC
>TRBV7-9|TRBD1|TRBJ2-1|few
CASSGDRGTYNEQFF
TGTGCCAGCAGCGGGGACAGGGGCACCTACAATGAGCAGTTCTTC
>TRBV24-1|TRBD2|TRBJ2-3|many
CATSDLRASGTTDTQYF
TGTGCCACCAGTGATTTGCGCGCTAGCGGGACGACAGATACGCAGTATTTT
>TRBV30|TRBD1|TRBJ2-7|many
CAWGFWTGAEQYF
TGTGCCTGGGGATTCTGGACAGGGGCTGAGCAGTACTTC
>TRBV12-3/TRBV12-4|TRBD1|TRBJ2-4|few
CASSRQGLHSILAKNIQYF
TGTGCCAGCAGTCGACAGGGTCTCCACTCTATACTAGCCAAAAACATTCAGTACTTC